This TCR beta chain was recovered during a study of T cell repertoires in cytomegalovirus infection. TCRdb reprocessed the reads via MiXCR and lists one record per CDR3 protein. The sample has roughly 250,000 distinct CDR3 sequences; over 20% are singletons. V shed 8 bases and J 0 bases; nucleotides not matched to a gene: 1. The CDR3 runs 12 residues. Germline values: CDR1 MNHNS, CDR2 SASEGT. The origin of this receptor is a human donor in good health (CMV status not recorded). Some clones in this sample may be carry-over from other donors' samples. Sequencing was performed on CD8+ T cells from PBMCs. This chain connects TRBV6-1 to TRBJ2-7, with TRBD1 matching over 7 bases. The CDR3 here is CASGDSSYEQYF. The CDR3 DNA reads as TGTGCCAGCGGGGACAGCTCCTACGAGCAGTACTTC.